One and the same sample provided the 19 T cell receptor beta chains below, sequenced in a study of cytomegalovirus exposure and HLA in healthy donors. Use of 60 Vbeta and 13 Jbeta primers characterized the PCR. Method: immunoSEQ multiplex PCR; TCRdb's copy keeps in-frame clones and lacks some. The table lists 150,000 to 200,000 clones, about three quarters of them singletons. Sequencing used PBMCs. The receptors shown here come from a woman aged 40 to 50 in good health and CMV-seronegative.

J is TRBJ1-2 and V is TRBV9, with 7 bases that match TRBD1. V dropped 3 bases and J dropped 0; count of bases not matched to a gene: 5. The CDR3 length is 15 residues. Germline assignment: CDR1 SGDLS and CDR2 YYNGEE. The CDR3 coding sequence is TGTGCCAGCAGCGGAGGAACAGGGGCTAACTATGGCTACACCTTC. It encodes CASSGGTGANYGYTF.

This chain joins TRBV2 and TRBJ2-7, with 8 bases aligning to TRBD1. The length of the CDR3 is 15 residues. The J segment lost 4 bases and the V segment lost 5 bases, leaving 10 bases of the junction unmatched. CDR1 and CDR2 (germline): SNHLY, FYNNEI. The CDR3 DNA sequence: TGTGCCAGCAGTTCAGGACAGGGCTCGATATACGAGCAGTACGTC. Translation gives CASSSGQGSIYEQYV.

Here the CDR3 DNA reads TGCGCCAGCAGCTTGGCCATGGGTCCAGGGGAGACTGAAGCTTTCTTT. Its protein is CASSLAMGPGETEAFF. This chain uses TRBV5-1 with TRBJ1-1; weak D call: TRBD1 (6 bases). V gave up 0 bases and J gave up 5 bases, with 17 bases separating them. Looked up from germline, CDR1 is SGHRS and CDR2 is YFSETQ. The CDR3 consists of 16 residues. The full variable domain, completed using reference TRBV5-1 and TRBJ1-1, is KAGVTQTPRYLIKTRGQQVTLSCSPISGHRSVSWYQQTPGQGLQFLFEYFSETQRNKGNFPGRFSGRQFSNSRSEMNVSTLELGDSALYLCASSLAMGPGETEAFFGQGTRLTVV.

V and J are TRBV7-9 and TRBJ2-1, with 7 bases aligning to TRBD2. The germline CDR1 and CDR2 sequences are SEHNR and FQNEAQ (reference sequence). The J segment lost 10 bases and the V segment lost 7 bases, leaving 10 bases of the junction unmatched. The CDR3 has 13 amino acids. The CDR3 region is CASTGDYYDEQFF. CDR3 in DNA: TGTGCCAGCACCGGGGACTATTACGACGAGCAGTTCTTC.

In regard to this clone: The identical CDR3 is also encoded by other nucleotide sequences in the sample. The chain employs TRBV5-1 and TRBJ1-1; D remains ambiguous. CDR3 length equals 14 residues. Germline assignment: CDR1 SGHRS and CDR2 YFSETQ. V lost 0 bases, J lost 1 base, and 7 bases lay in between. CDR3 residues: CASSLAGGNTEAFF. CDR3 in DNA: TGCGCCAGCAGCTTGGCCGGAGGGAACACTGAAGCTTTCTTT.

The chain couples TRBV30 to TRBJ2-1; 7 nucleotides align to TRBD2. Trimming at V came to 1 base and at J to 2 bases, leaving 8 bases not matched to a gene. The CDR3 sequence is 16 residues long. The germline V gene has CDR1 GTSNPN and CDR2 SVGIG (reference sequence). The CDR3, as DNA: TGTGCCTGGAGTGCCCTCGAGGGGAGGGCCTACAATGAGCAGTTCTTC. Its protein is CAWSALEGRAYNEQFF.

The sample holds one count of this clone. This chain links TRBV18 with TRBJ2-7, with D tentatively TRBD1 (6 bases). CDR3 length: 15 amino acids. V was cut by 3 bases and J by 3 bases, with 15 bases left in between. Germline CDR1 reads KGHSH; CDR2 reads LQKENI. CDR3 in amino acids: CASSPPTGRHYEQYF. The CDR3 DNA sequence: TGTGCCAGCTCACCTCCGACAGGTCGGCACTACGAGCAGTACTTC. The variable domain in full, completed from reference TRBV18 and TRBJ2-7, reads NAGVMQNPRHLVRRRGQEARLRCSPMKGHSHVYWYRQLPEEGLKFMVYLQKENIIDESGMPKERFSAEFPKEGPSILRIQQVVRGDSAAYFCASSPPTGRHYEQYFGPGTRLTVT.

V is TRBV5-1 and J is TRBJ2-7; TRBD2 is a possible D gene (6 bases). The V gene's germline CDR1 is SGHRS and CDR2 YFSETQ. Trimming removed 0 bases at V and 4 bases at J, with 17 bases between. The CDR3 sequence is 16 residues long. The CDR3 bases are TGCGCCAGCAGCTTGGGGCCGGCGGGAATCAATTACGAGCAGTACTTC. Protein: CASSLGPAGINYEQYF.

This clone was seen a handful of times. This chain connects TRBV9 to TRBJ1-2, with TRBD1 matching 10 bases. The CDR3 sequence is 15 residues long. Germline V gene sequence: CDR1 SGDLS, CDR2 YYNGEE. J gave up 4 bases and V 2 bases, and 5 bases lay outside the gene matches. The CDR3 DNA is TGTGCCAGCAGCGTCGGGACAGGGGTACCCTATGGCTACACCTTC. It yields the protein CASSVGTGVPYGYTF.

This chain uses TRBV19 with TRBJ2-1; D might be TRBD2 (6 bases). Germline V CDR1 and CDR2: LNHDA, SQIVND (reference sequence). This CDR3 region has 12 residues. V shed 9 bases and J shed 6 bases, with 12 bases lying between them. The chain's CDR3 is CASSPGSNEQFF. CDR3 DNA: TGTGCCAGCTCCCCCGGGAGCAATGAGCAGTTCTTC.

The genes are TRBV21-1 and TRBJ1-4; TRBD1 was called by the table and not checked on the DNA. TRBV21-1 is noted as a pseudogene. This CDR3 has 19 amino acids. The CDR3 here is CASRHPRGTGGFWGEKLFF. As DNA, the CDR3 is TGTGCCAGCCGACACCCCAGGGGGACAGGGGGCTTTTGGGGTGAAAAACTGTTTTTT.

The rearrangement uses TRBV7-9 and TRBJ2-5; TRBD2 aligns across 8 bases. The DNA end lines up better with TRBJ2-7; the J call may be wrong. Germline-derived CDR1 and CDR2 are SEHNR and FQNEAQ (reference sequence). The CDR3 is made up of 15 amino acids. Written as DNA, the CDR3 is TGTGCCAGCAGCCTTCTTAGCGGGGACTCCTACGAGCAGTACTTC. This encodes CASSLLSGDSYEQYF.

The J gene is TRBJ1-1, the V gene TRBV20-1; a possible D gene is TRBD1 (6 bases). Trimming removed 5 bases at V and 7 bases at J, with 11 bases between. There are 11 residues in the CDR3. The germline gives CDR1 DFQATT, CDR2 SNEGSKA (reference sequence). The CDR3 protein is CSAPRGGEAFF. The CDR3 DNA sequence: TGCAGTGCTCCGAGGGGGGGTGAAGCTTTCTTT.

The rearrangement links TRBV7-9 to TRBJ2-5; tentatively, D is TRBD2 (6 bases). The CDR3 has 14 residues. CDR1 and CDR2 (germline): SEHNR, FQNEAQ (reference sequence). V was pared by 5 bases and J by 3 bases, with 13 bases between. CDR3 DNA: TGTGCCAGCAGCCTCCGGGACTCCAAAGAGACCCAGTACTTC. This encodes CASSLRDSKETQYF.

This chain uses TRBV18 with TRBJ1-2; TRBD1 matches 8 bases. V shed 3 bases, J shed 6 bases, and the junction held 12 bases outside the gene matches. The CDR3 has 16 amino acids. Germline lookup yields CDR1 KGHSH and CDR2 LQKENI. The DNA of the CDR3 is TGTGCCAGCTCACCTAATACTGCCTGGACAGGGAATGGCTACACCTTC. Translating gives CASSPNTAWTGNGYTF.

The rearrangement uses TRBV6-1 and TRBJ2-7; perhaps TRBD2 as D (6 bases). This CDR3 is 16 amino acids long. Trimming stripped 4 bases from V and 0 bases from J, with 16 bases between. Germline assignment: CDR1 MNHNS and CDR2 SASEGT. CDR3 coding DNA: TGTGCCAGCAGTGCACTAGGGACTTCCCTCTCCTACGAGCAGTACGTC. This codes for CASSALGTSLSYEQYV.

The chain combines TRBV11-3 with TRBJ2-7, with 10 bases fitting TRBD1. The germline gives CDR1 SGHNT, CDR2 YENEEA. With 1 base clipped from V and 3 bases from J, the junction kept 0 bases outside the gene matches. CDR3 length: 14 residues. The CDR3 DNA is TGTGCCAGCAGCTTAGGGACAGGGGGCTACGAGCAGTACTTC. Translating it yields CASSLGTGGYEQYF.

The chain carries TRBV30 and TRBJ2-7; no firm D call. This CDR3 comprises 13 residues. CDR1 is GTSNPN, CDR2 SVGIG, per germline (reference sequence). Trimming took off 3 bases at V and 6 bases at J, with 15 bases between the two ends. The CDR3 reads CAWSPTGSGEQYF. CDR3 DNA sequence: TGTGCCTGGAGCCCAACCGGTTCGGGCGAGCAGTACTTC.

This clone was detected a few times. The rearrangement links TRBV11-1 to TRBJ2-3; 7 bases match TRBD1. V shed 3 bases, J shed 1 base, and the junction held 1 base outside the gene matches. The CDR3 extends over 14 amino acids. The V gene's germline CDR1 is SGHAT and CDR2 FQDESV (reference sequence). The CDR3 here is CASSLGTGTDTQYF. The CDR3, as DNA: TGTGCCAGCAGCTTGGGGACAGGCACAGATACGCAGTATTTT.